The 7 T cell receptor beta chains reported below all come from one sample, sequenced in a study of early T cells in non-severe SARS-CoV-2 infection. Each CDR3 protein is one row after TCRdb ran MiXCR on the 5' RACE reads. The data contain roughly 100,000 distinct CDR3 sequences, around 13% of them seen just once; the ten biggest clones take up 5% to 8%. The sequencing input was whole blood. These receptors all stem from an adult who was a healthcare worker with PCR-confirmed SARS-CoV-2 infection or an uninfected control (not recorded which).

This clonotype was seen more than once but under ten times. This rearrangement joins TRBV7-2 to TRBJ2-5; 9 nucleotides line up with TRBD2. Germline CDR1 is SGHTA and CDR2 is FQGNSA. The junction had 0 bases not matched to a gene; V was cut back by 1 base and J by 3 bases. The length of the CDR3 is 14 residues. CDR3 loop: CASSLEREEETQYF. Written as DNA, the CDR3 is TGTGCCAGCAGCTTAGAGCGGGAGGAAGAGACCCAGTACTTC.

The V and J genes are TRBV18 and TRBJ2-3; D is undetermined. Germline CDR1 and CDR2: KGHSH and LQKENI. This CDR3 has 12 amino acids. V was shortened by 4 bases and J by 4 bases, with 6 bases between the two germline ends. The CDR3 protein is CASSQDADTQYF. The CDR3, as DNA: TGTGCCAGCTCACAAGACGCAGATACGCAGTATTTT.

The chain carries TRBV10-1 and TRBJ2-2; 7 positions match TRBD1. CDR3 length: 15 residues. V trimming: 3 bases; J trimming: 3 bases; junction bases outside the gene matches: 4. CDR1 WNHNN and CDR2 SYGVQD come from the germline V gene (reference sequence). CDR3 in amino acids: CASSDGQADTGELFF. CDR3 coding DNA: TGCGCCAGCAGTGACGGACAGGCGGACACCGGGGAGCTGTTTTTT.

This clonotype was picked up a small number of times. In DNA, the CDR3 is TGTGCCAGCAGCGTGGGGATAGCGGAAAAGACCCAGTACTTC. Its protein product is CASSVGIAEKTQYF. The chain couples TRBV9 to TRBJ2-5, with TRBD2 as a possible D gene (6 bases). The CDR3 covers 14 residues. Germline loops: CDR1 SGDLS, CDR2 YYNGEE. The V and J ends lost 2 bases and 6 bases respectively, with 14 bases between them.

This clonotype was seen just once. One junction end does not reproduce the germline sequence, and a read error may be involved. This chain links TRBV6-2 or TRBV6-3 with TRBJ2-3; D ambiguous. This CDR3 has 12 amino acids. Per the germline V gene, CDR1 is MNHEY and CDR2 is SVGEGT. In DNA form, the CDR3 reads TGTGCCGCCTCCTTCGGCACAGATACGCGGTATTTT. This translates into CAASFGTDTRYF.

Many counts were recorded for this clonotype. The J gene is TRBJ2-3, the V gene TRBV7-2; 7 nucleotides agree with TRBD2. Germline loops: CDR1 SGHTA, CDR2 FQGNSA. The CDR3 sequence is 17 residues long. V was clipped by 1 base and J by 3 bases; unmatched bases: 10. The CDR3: CASSLDQRGPVTDTQYF. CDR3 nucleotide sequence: TGTGCCAGCAGCTTAGACCAGCGGGGCCCGGTTACAGATACGCAGTATTTT.

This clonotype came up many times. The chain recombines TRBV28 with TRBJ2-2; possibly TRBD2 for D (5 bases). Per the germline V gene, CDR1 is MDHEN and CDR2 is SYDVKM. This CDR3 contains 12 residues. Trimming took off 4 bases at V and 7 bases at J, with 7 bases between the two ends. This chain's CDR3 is CASSYSGGELFF. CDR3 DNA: TGTGCCAGCAGTTACAGCGGCGGGGAGCTGTTTTTT.